What follows are 11 T cell receptor beta chains derived from one specimen sequenced in a study of lung T cells in sarcoidosis with Löfgren's syndrome (dated by TCRdb to 2016 to 2017). TCRdb names Illumina MiSeq as the instrument used. The public reads were reprocessed in TCRdb via fastp at Q25 and MiXCR, keeping in-frame beta chains. Rows are combined by CDR3 protein, so each entry shows the most common genes and DNA. The table for this sample lists more than 50,000 distinct CDR3 sequences; approximately 22% of them were counted only once. The top ten constitute approximately 2.4% of the sample. Material for sequencing was CD4+ T cells from PBMCs. All receptors derive from a human donor with sarcoidosis (Löfgren's syndrome or another form), or a control subject (not recorded which).

The sample holds a few counts of this clonotype. V is TRBV20-1 and J is TRBJ1-4, with 9 bases that match TRBD1. From germline, CDR1 is DFQATT and CDR2 SNEGSKA (reference sequence). The CDR3 totals 16 residues. Trimming took 6 bases from V and 5 from J; bases not matched to a gene: 13. This CDR3 reads CSALRGGTGINEKLFF. The CDR3, as DNA: TGCAGTGCCCTACGGGGGGGGACAGGGATAAATGAAAAACTGTTTTTT.

The chain has TRBV29-1 and TRBJ2-1; D perhaps matches TRBD1 (6 bases). The CDR3 is 11 amino acids. Trimming removed 8 bases at V and 6 bases at J, with 11 bases between. Germline V gives CDR1 SQVTM, CDR2 ANQGSEA. CDR3 nucleotide sequence: TGCAGCCCCCGGACAGTCAATGAGCAGTTCTTC. Protein sequence: CSPRTVNEQFF.

At least ten counts were recorded for this clonotype. J is TRBJ1-2 and V is TRBV28, with D possibly TRBD1 on 5 matching bases. Germline V gives CDR1 MDHEN, CDR2 SYDVKM. The V and J ends lost 6 bases and 3 bases respectively, with 20 bases between them. The CDR3 totals 16 residues. CDR3 DNA: TGTGCCAGCAGCACCGCTGGGGGGTCGGGGCACTATGGCTACACCTTC. Translation gives CASSTAGGSGHYGYTF.

The J gene is TRBJ2-5, the V gene TRBV7-9; perhaps TRBD1 as D (7 bases). The germline V gene encodes CDR1 SEHNR and CDR2 FQNEAQ (reference sequence). V was cut by 5 bases and J by 4 bases, with 17 bases left in between. CDR3 length equals 15 residues. The CDR3 coding sequence is TGTGCCAGCAGCCAACAGGGGAGGTGGGGAGAGACCCAGTACTTC. Translation gives CASSQQGRWGETQYF.

The chain carries TRBV12-3 or TRBV12-4 and TRBJ2-3; perhaps TRBD2 as D (7 bases). The V and J ends lost 3 bases and 4 bases respectively, with 14 bases between them. CDR3 length: 15 amino acids. The CDR3 spells CASSLRGGASDTQYF. The CDR3, as DNA: TGTGCCAGCAGTTTGAGGGGGGGGGCGTCAGATACGCAGTATTTT.

This clonotype was picked up many times. The rearrangement joins TRBV7-9 to TRBJ2-1; D might be TRBD2 (6 bases). Trimming took 4 bases from V and 4 from J, leaving 14 bases between them. CDR3 length equals 15 residues. CDR1 SEHNR and CDR2 FQNEAQ come from the germline V gene (reference sequence). The CDR3, as DNA: TGTGCCAGCAGCTCCTCTTTGACTAGTTACAATGAGCAGTTCTTC. Protein: CASSSSLTSYNEQFF.

The rearrangement links TRBV28 to TRBJ1-5; TRBD1 agrees at 10 bases. The CDR3 sequence is 15 residues long. The germline CDR1 and CDR2 sequences are MDHEN and SYDVKM. Trimming cost V 6 bases and J 6 bases; bases outside gene matches: 8. The chain's CDR3 is CASRFGTGESQPQHF. The DNA for the CDR3 is TGTGCCAGCAGGTTCGGGACAGGGGAGAGTCAGCCCCAGCATTTT.

The table lists this clonotype with many counts. The chain has TRBV6-1 and TRBJ2-1; no definite D call. Trimming cost V 6 bases and J 6 bases, with 9 bases left between them. The CDR3 is 12 residues long. Per germline, CDR1 MNHNS and CDR2 SASEGT. CDR3 DNA: TGTGCCAGCAGCCCCCATGGCAATGAGCAGTTCTTC. This sequence encodes CASSPHGNEQFF.

The chain is built from TRBV12-3 or TRBV12-4 and TRBJ2-3, with 11 bases aligning to TRBD2. The ends lost 6 bases at V and 5 bases at J; junction bases unmatched: 4. CDR3 length equals 14 residues. Written as DNA, the CDR3 is TGTGCCAGCAGCCGAGGACTAGCGGGAGATACGCAGTATTTT. This translates into CASSRGLAGDTQYF.

This clonotype was seen only a few times. The chain joins TRBV7-3 to TRBJ2-1; 10 bases agree with TRBD2. This CDR3 comprises 15 residues. Germline V gene lookup returns CDR1 SGHTA and CDR2 FQGTGA. The V gene end was trimmed by 3 bases and the J gene end by 4 bases; junction bases not matched to a gene: 3. Here the CDR3 reads CASSLGLATYNEQFF. The CDR3 DNA is TGTGCCAGCAGCTTGGGACTAGCGACTTACAATGAGCAGTTCTTC.

This sequence joins TRBV28 and TRBJ2-6; D gene ambiguous. CDR1 MDHEN and CDR2 SYDVKM come from the germline V gene. There are 13 residues in the CDR3. Deletions cut 2 bases from V and 13 bases from J, with 12 bases between. The CDR3 nucleotides are TGTGCCAGCAGTTTAATAGGGTTACGGGTCCTGACTTTC. Translation gives CASSLIGLRVLTF.